A single sample gave rise to the 32 T cell receptor beta chains below, sequenced in a study of blood T cell repertoires in COVID-19. Only in-frame clones appear in the TCRdb table, and some are missing; sequencing was by immunoSEQ multiplex PCR. The profile shows about 210,000 clones, around 83% of them singletons. The sequencing input was peripheral blood. The source of these receptors is a woman aged 50 to 60 with acute or convalescent COVID-19.

This clone was observed a handful of times. The rearrangement joins TRBV24-1 to TRBJ1-2; maybe TRBD1 (5 bases). Germline V gene sequence: CDR1 KGHDR, CDR2 SFDVKD. This CDR3 region has 14 residues. V was shortened by 3 bases and J by 4 bases, with 11 bases between the two germline ends. CDR3 DNA: TGTGCCACCAGTGATCCGGGACTGGTCTATGGCTACACCTTC. Its translation: CATSDPGLVYGYTF.

This chain joins TRBV6-5 and TRBJ1-5, with a possible D match to TRBD1 (5 bases). The CDR3 totals 14 residues. The germline gives CDR1 MNHEY, CDR2 SVGAGI. Trimming shortened V by 0 bases and J by 6 bases, and 9 bases separated the two germline ends. CDR3: CASSYSGGGQPQHF. The DNA of the CDR3 is TGTGCCAGCAGTTACTCGGGGGGTGGTCAGCCCCAGCATTTT.

The chain has TRBV29-1 and TRBJ2-7, with D perhaps matching TRBD2 (6 bases). The CDR3 loop spans 10 amino acids. The germline V and J ends were trimmed by 4 bases and 5 bases, with 6 bases remaining between them. CDR1 and CDR2 from the germline V gene are SQVTM and ANQGSEA. This CDR3 reads CSVGGDEQYF. The CDR3 coding sequence is TGCAGCGTTGGCGGGGACGAGCAGTACTTC.

This clone is a singleton in its sample. This chain joins TRBV18 and TRBJ2-2; D call uncertain. V lost 3 bases and J lost 0, with 14 bases in between. The CDR3 extends over 17 amino acids. Germline-derived CDR1 and CDR2 are KGHSH and LQKENI. As DNA, the CDR3 is TGTGCCAGCTCACCCCTCCGAGTGCGCGCGAACACCGGGGAGCTGTTTTTT. It translates to CASSPLRVRANTGELFF. Complete variable domain (other parts from reference TRBV18 and TRBJ2-2): NAGVMQNPRHLVRRRGQEARLRCSPMKGHSHVYWYRQLPEEGLKFMVYLQKENIIDESGMPKERFSAEFPKEGPSILRIQQVVRGDSAAYFCASSPLRVRANTGELFFGEGSRLTVL.

The rearrangement joins TRBV6-5 to TRBJ1-1; D unresolved. Germline assignment: CDR1 MNHEY and CDR2 SVGAGI. The ends were cut back, 7 bases at V and 0 bases at J, with 12 bases in the middle. The CDR3 totals 14 residues. The chain's CDR3 is CASTTGILNTEAFF. The CDR3 region has the DNA TGTGCCAGCACCACGGGTATTTTGAACACTGAAGCTTTCTTT.

This chain links TRBV5-4 with TRBJ2-5, with D tentatively TRBD1 (6 bases). Germline V gives CDR1 SGHNT, CDR2 YYREEE (reference sequence). Trimming cost V 6 bases and J 3 bases, with 12 bases left between them. The CDR3 length is 13 residues. The CDR3 here is CASTGAREETQYF. In DNA form, the CDR3 reads TGTGCCAGCACAGGGGCACGGGAAGAGACCCAGTACTTC.

Only one count was recorded for this clone. This chain links TRBV5-3 with TRBJ1-2; maybe TRBD1 (6 bases). TRBV5-3 is designated an ORF whose function remains uncertain. The CDR3 spans 16 residues. With 0 bases removed from V and 4 bases from J, the gap between germline ends came to 16 bases. The CDR3 loop reads CARSLAFQGGGYGYTF. As DNA, the CDR3 is TGTGCCAGAAGCTTGGCCTTTCAGGGAGGGGGCTATGGCTACACCTTC.

V and J are TRBV12-3 or TRBV12-4 and TRBJ2-7; D perhaps matches TRBD1 (6 bases). The germline V and J ends were trimmed by 6 bases and 2 bases, with 8 bases remaining between them. CDR3 length: 12 amino acids. CDR3 amino acids: CASRGQAYEQYF. CDR3 DNA sequence: TGTGCCAGCAGGGGACAAGCCTACGAGCAGTACTTC.

The chain combines TRBV5-1 with TRBJ1-1; D may be TRBD1 (5 bases). Between the trimmed V and J ends, which lost 6 bases and 7 bases, there was a span of 10 bases. The CDR3 has 11 amino acids. Germline lookup yields CDR1 SGHRS and CDR2 YFSETQ. CDR3 residues: CASTRGGEAFF. The CDR3 coding sequence is TGCGCCAGCACACGGGGGGGTGAAGCTTTCTTT.

The chain uses TRBV13 and TRBJ2-2, with TRBD2 matching over 8 bases. Germline V gene data show CDR1 as PRHDT and CDR2 as FYEKMQ (reference sequence). The CDR3 runs to 16 residues. V was pared by 5 bases and J by 1 base, with 6 bases of the junction left unmatched. The CDR3 is CASSLPSGRNTGELFF. The CDR3 DNA reads as TGTGCCAGCAGCCTCCCCAGCGGGAGGAACACCGGGGAGCTGTTTTTT.

The V and J genes are TRBV25-1 and TRBJ2-7, with TRBD2 matching over 8 bases. V was pared by 2 bases and J by 4 bases, with 4 bases of the junction left unmatched. CDR1 and CDR2 (germline): MGHDK, SYGVNS. This CDR3 has 14 amino acids. This CDR3 reads CASSEPAGEYEQYF. The CDR3 DNA follows: TGTGCCAGCAGTGAACCAGCGGGAGAATACGAGCAGTACTTC.

The chain employs TRBV19 and TRBJ2-7; D may be TRBD2 (6 bases). The V end lost 2 bases, the J end lost 6 bases, and 20 bases lay between the germline ends. The CDR3 is 16 residues long. CDR1 and CDR2 from the germline V gene are LNHDA and SQIVND (reference sequence). The CDR3 region is CASSIPSNGGNGEQYF. The DNA of the CDR3 is TGTGCCAGTAGTATACCCTCAAACGGCGGGAACGGCGAGCAGTACTTC.

The genes are TRBV19 and TRBJ2-3; D is unresolved. This CDR3 has 14 amino acids. Germline V CDR1 and CDR2: LNHDA, SQIVND (reference sequence). V gave up 6 bases and J gave up 1 base, with 11 bases separating them. The CDR3 DNA follows: TGTGCCAGTAGAGCCCATGGTGGCACAGATACGCAGTATTTT. Amino acid sequence: CASRAHGGTDTQYF.

This rearrangement joins TRBV10-3 to TRBJ2-7; 11 bases align to TRBD2. The CDR3 length is 18 residues. Germline assignment: CDR1 ENHRY and CDR2 SYGVKD. V dropped 5 bases and J dropped 4; count of bases not matched to a gene: 16. The CDR3 DNA reads as TGTGCCATCAGTAGACCCGGGACTAGCGGTCCCGGCCCGTACGAGCAGTACTTC. It yields the protein CAISRPGTSGPGPYEQYF.

In this sample, this clone turned up a few times. The CDR3 protein is CASSEIVSGSHADTQYF. The CDR3 bases are TGCGCCAGCAGTGAGATAGTCAGCGGGAGTCACGCAGATACGCAGTATTTT. The chain couples TRBV10-1 to TRBJ2-3; 8 bases agree with TRBD2. The CDR3 is 17 amino acids. Trimming cost V 2 bases and J 4 bases; bases outside gene matches: 11. The V gene's germline CDR1 is WNHNN and CDR2 SYGVQD (reference sequence).

The rearrangement links TRBV3-1 (or the pseudogene TRBV3-2) to TRBJ2-3; 11 nucleotides line up with TRBD2. The germline V gene has CDR1 LGHDT and CDR2 YNNKEL (reference sequence). With V trimmed by 3 bases and J by 1 base, 3 bases remained unmatched. CDR3 length equals 16 residues. CDR3: CASSQLLAGGTDTQYF. In DNA, the CDR3 is TGTGCCAGCAGCCAGTTACTAGCGGGAGGCACAGATACGCAGTATTTT.

This rearrangement joins TRBV10-3 to TRBJ2-1, with 12 bases fitting TRBD2. Looked up from germline, CDR1 is ENHRY and CDR2 is SYGVKD. V dropped 3 bases and J dropped 4; count of bases not matched to a gene: 1. CDR3 length: 15 amino acids. CDR3: CAISDGTSGYNEQFF. CDR3 in DNA: TGTGCCATCAGTGACGGGACTAGCGGGTACAATGAGCAGTTCTTC.

This clone was counted a single time. This sequence joins TRBV2 and TRBJ2-1; 8 bases line up with TRBD2. The germline gives CDR1 SNHLY, CDR2 FYNNEI. The CDR3 totals 13 residues. J gave up 14 bases and V 6 bases, and 12 bases lay outside the gene matches. CDR3 residues: CASRQTSAPREFF. CDR3 nucleotide sequence: TGTGCCAGCAGACAGACTAGCGCCCCACGGGAGTTCTTC. The full variable domain, in which reference TRBV2 and TRBJ2-1 provide the parts outside the CDR3, is EPEVTQTPSHQVTQMGQEVILRCVPISNHLYFYWYRQILGQKVEFLVSFYNNEISEKSEIFDDQFSVERPDGSNFTLKIRSTKLEDSAMYFCASRQTSAPREFFGPGTRLTVL.

CDR3 nucleotides: TGTGCCACCAGTGAGGGGCAGATCAGCTCCTACGAGCAGTACTTC. Amino acids: CATSEGQISSYEQYF. V gene TRBV24-1 combines with J gene TRBJ2-7, with D maybe TRBD1 (5 bases). Trimming removed 4 bases from V and 0 bases from J, with 12 bases in between. CDR3 length equals 15 residues. CDR1 is KGHDR and CDR2 is SFDVKD in the germline V gene.

This chain connects TRBV6-4 to TRBJ2-1; no clear D gene. The V gene lost 8 bases and the J gene lost 6 bases, with 14 bases spanning the gap. The germline V gene has CDR1 MRHNA and CDR2 SNTAGT. This CDR3 contains 13 residues. CDR3 nucleotides: TGTGCCAGCCCCTACGTGGGCATCAATGAGCAGTTCTTC. This gives the protein CASPYVGINEQFF.

The rearrangement uses TRBV7-9 and TRBJ1-2; unclear D gene. The CDR3 contains 12 residues. Looked up from germline, CDR1 is SEHNR and CDR2 is FQNEAQ (reference sequence). V lost 0 bases to trimming and J lost 8 bases, with 7 bases between them. The CDR3 nucleotides read TGTGCCAGCAGCTTAGCCCCGTCGGGCTACACCTTC. Its translation: CASSLAPSGYTF.

The chain joins TRBV28 to TRBJ2-5, with TRBD2 identical over 10 bases. The length of the CDR3 is 17 residues. The germline V gene has CDR1 MDHEN and CDR2 SYDVKM. Germline trimming cut 6 bases from V and 5 bases from J; bases unmatched to any gene: 15. The DNA of the CDR3 is TGTGCCAGCAGCCGCCCCCCAGGGGCTAGCGGGAGTGAGACCCAGTACTTC. Residues: CASSRPPGASGSETQYF.

Regarding this clone: A much larger clone differs by one base, so this may be a read error. J is TRBJ1-6 and V is TRBV2, with 9 bases aligning to TRBD1. Germline V gene lookup returns CDR1 SNHLY and CDR2 FYNNEI. The CDR3 runs to 15 residues. Trimming cost V 6 bases and J 3 bases; bases outside gene matches: 3. CDR3 region: CASRGTGNYNSPLHF. For the CDR3, the DNA is TGTGCCAGCAGAGGGACAGGGAACTATAATTCACCCCTCCACTTT.

This clone was detected only a few times. V gene TRBV2 combines with J gene TRBJ1-2; D remains ambiguous. CDR3 length: 13 amino acids. Trimming removed 6 bases at V and 4 bases at J, with 12 bases between. Germline CDR1 is SNHLY and CDR2 is FYNNEI. The CDR3 reads CASSSTESYGYTF. The CDR3 DNA reads TGTGCCAGCAGCTCGACTGAGAGCTATGGCTACACCTTC.

Turning to this clone: Within the sample, other DNA sequences also encode this same CDR3. The chain has TRBV27 and TRBJ1-6; unclear D gene. This CDR3 has 15 amino acids. The V and J ends lost 2 bases and 5 bases respectively, with 10 bases between them. The germline V gene encodes CDR1 MNHEY and CDR2 SMNVEV (reference sequence). In DNA form, the CDR3 reads TGTGCCAGCAGTTTAAGGAGGCAGGATAATTCACCCCTCCACTTT. This encodes CASSLRRQDNSPLHF.

The chain couples TRBV6-6 to TRBJ2-7, with D hard to call. The V gene lost 2 bases and the J gene lost 0 bases, with 14 bases spanning the gap. The CDR3 runs 16 residues. From germline, CDR1 is MNHNY and CDR2 SVGAGI (reference sequence). The CDR3 region has the DNA TGTGCCAGCAGTTACCTGACTTACCGAAGCTCCTACGAGCAGTACTTC. Translated: CASSYLTYRSSYEQYF.

The chain has TRBV7-2 and TRBJ2-2; D possibly corresponds to TRBD2 (6 bases). CDR3 size: 15 residues. Trimming removed 4 bases from V and 1 base from J, with 10 bases in between. Germline V lookup: CDR1 SGHTA, CDR2 FQGNSA. CDR3 protein: CASSSRRGNTGELFF. CDR3 nucleotides: TGTGCCAGCAGCTCCCGGCGGGGGAACACCGGGGAGCTGTTTTTT.

The chain is built from TRBV9 and TRBJ1-1; TRBD1 agrees at 9 bases. V lost 0 bases, J lost 7 bases, and 7 bases stayed unmatched. The CDR3 loop spans 15 amino acids. In germline, CDR1 is SGDLS, CDR2 YYNGEE. The CDR3 DNA is TGTGCCAGCAGCGTAGAAGGGACAGGGATTGGTGAAGCTTTCTTT. Amino acid sequence: CASSVEGTGIGEAFF. The whole variable domain, remainder taken from reference TRBV9 and TRBJ1-1, is DSGVTQTPKHLITATGQRVTLRCSPRSGDLSVYWYQQSLDQGLQFLIQYYNGEERAKGNILERFSAQQFPDLHSELNLSSLELGDSALYFCASSVEGTGIGEAFFGQGTRLTVV.

The CDR3 region is CASSYSGRRYNEQFF. The CDR3 region has the DNA TGTGCCAGCAGCTATAGCGGGAGGCGGTACAATGAGCAGTTCTTC. The chain joins TRBV7-2 to TRBJ2-1; 10 bases map to TRBD2. Germline assignment: CDR1 SGHTA and CDR2 FQGNSA. The CDR3 runs to 15 residues. V was pared by 4 bases and J by 4 bases, with 4 bases of the junction left unmatched.

This chain joins TRBV12-2 and TRBJ2-1; TRBD2, the table's D call, was not compared with the DNA. TRBV12-2 is a pseudogene locus. The CDR3 contains 14 residues. The CDR3 here is CASREGFSYNEQFF. CDR3 nucleotide sequence: TGTGCCAGTCGTGAGGGCTTCTCCTACAATGAGCAGTTCTTC.

This chain joins TRBV19 and TRBJ1-1; 8 nucleotides line up with TRBD1. Germline V gene sequence: CDR1 LNHDA, CDR2 SQIVND (reference sequence). J was trimmed by 1 base and V by 5 bases; bases with no gene match: 9. This CDR3 has 16 amino acids. DNA for the CDR3: TGTGCCAGTAGTCCCGAACGAGGGACAGGGAACACTGAAGCTTTCTTT. This codes for CASSPERGTGNTEAFF.

The gene calls are TRBV5-1 and TRBJ2-7, with D hard to call. This CDR3 has 14 residues. Trimming shortened V by 1 base and J by 2 bases, and 10 bases separated the two germline ends. Germline CDR1 and CDR2: SGHRS and YFSETQ. The CDR3 is CASSLQVPTYEQYF. The CDR3, as DNA: TGCGCCAGCAGCTTGCAGGTGCCCACCTACGAGCAGTACTTC. The full variable domain, rest sourced from reference TRBV5-1 and TRBJ2-7, is KAGVTQTPRYLIKTRGQQVTLSCSPISGHRSVSWYQQTPGQGLQFLFEYFSETQRNKGNFPGRFSGRQFSNSRSEMNVSTLELGDSALYLCASSLQVPTYEQYFGPGTRLTVT.